This passage covers 23 T cell receptor beta chains from one sample sequenced in a study of memory CD4+ T cells and cytomegalovirus serostatus. The sort gate was single viable CD3+CD4+CD8-CD45RO+ cells for memory CD4+ T cells. This table comes from immunoSEQ multiplex PCR, and its TCRdb copy is limited to in-frame clones, with some not included. The repertoire has tens of thousands of clones, around 76% of them found once; the top ten carry roughly 4.7%. The sequenced sample was memory CD4+ T cells from blood. These receptors were obtained from an adult in good health and CMV-seropositive.

The rearrangement uses TRBV19 and TRBJ2-3, with D unresolved. There are 11 residues in the CDR3. V was pared by 6 bases and J by 5 bases, with 6 bases between. CDR1 is LNHDA, CDR2 SQIVND, per germline (reference sequence). The CDR3 protein is CASRVGDTQYF. In DNA, the CDR3 is TGTGCCAGTAGAGTTGGAGATACGCAGTATTTT. Full variable domain (missing parts from reference TRBV19 and TRBJ2-3): DGGITQSPKYLFRKEGQNVTLSCEQNLNHDAMYWYRQDPGQGLRLIYYSQIVNDFQKGDIAEGYSVSREKKESFPLTVTSAQKNPTAFYLCASRVGDTQYFGPGTRLTVL.

This chain joins TRBV5-1 and TRBJ2-3, with 10 nucleotides matching TRBD1. Trimming took 3 bases from V and 4 from J; bases not matched to a gene: 2. This CDR3 has 14 amino acids. Germline loops: CDR1 SGHRS, CDR2 YFSETQ. For the CDR3, the DNA is TGCGCCAGCAGCTGGGGACAGGGGCCAGATACGCAGTATTTT. Translated, it gives CASSWGQGPDTQYF.

CDR3 loop: CASSQGPANTIYF. In DNA, the CDR3 is TGTGCCAGTAGCCAGGGGCCGGCTAACACCATATATTTT. The chain recombines TRBV19 with TRBJ1-3; D might be TRBD1 (6 bases). This CDR3 contains 13 residues. Germline CDR1 reads LNHDA; CDR2 reads SQIVND (reference sequence). V lost 6 bases to trimming and J lost 7 bases, with 13 bases between them.

This chain connects TRBV27 to TRBJ2-5; 7 nucleotides match TRBD2. After removal of 4 bases from V and 4 bases from J, the junction contained 12 bases not matched to a gene. Per germline, CDR1 MNHEY and CDR2 SMNVEV (reference sequence). The CDR3 has 16 residues. The CDR3 reads CASSSRGVASRETQYF. The CDR3 DNA is TGTGCCAGCAGTTCACGGGGGGTCGCTTCAAGAGAGACCCAGTACTTC.

V is TRBV4-2 and J is TRBJ1-4, with 7 bases identical to TRBD1. The CDR3 has 15 amino acids. Looked up from germline, CDR1 is LGHNA and CDR2 is YNFKEQ. J gave up 7 bases and V 1 base, and 6 bases lay outside the gene matches. CDR3 in DNA: TGTGCCAGCAGCCAAGCCGCGGGGACAGCTGAAAAACTGTTTTTT. It codes for CASSQAAGTAEKLFF.

V is TRBV6-1 and J is TRBJ1-5, with 7 nucleotides matching TRBD1. Germline V lookup: CDR1 MNHNS, CDR2 SASEGT. The trim removed 2 bases at V and 7 bases at J, leaving 11 bases unmatched. The CDR3 loop spans 16 amino acids. The CDR3 nucleotides are TGTGCCAGCAGTGAAAGGGGAACAGGGGTCGGACAGCCCCAGCATTTT. It encodes CASSERGTGVGQPQHF.

V is TRBV7-9 and J is TRBJ1-2, with D tentatively TRBD1 (6 bases). Germline lookup yields CDR1 SEHNR and CDR2 FQNEAQ (reference sequence). V was clipped by 5 bases and J by 0 bases, with 13 bases between them. This CDR3 has 15 residues. The CDR3 DNA sequence: TGTGCCAGCAGCAAACCCCAGGGGTCTAACTATGGCTACACCTTC. It encodes CASSKPQGSNYGYTF. The whole variable domain, filled in from reference TRBV7-9 and TRBJ1-2, reads DTGVSQNPRHKITKRGQNVTFRCDPISEHNRLYWYRQTLGQGPEFLTYFQNEAQLEKSRLLSDRFSAERPKGSFSTLEIQRTEQGDSAMYLCASSKPQGSNYGYTFGSGTRLTVV.

The chain recombines TRBV29-1 with TRBJ1-1; no definite D call. The CDR3 runs to 17 residues. The V end lost 2 bases, the J end lost 4 bases, and 23 bases lay between the germline ends. Germline V gives CDR1 SQVTM, CDR2 ANQGSEA. The chain's CDR3 is CSVERIRTFSVGTEAFF. CDR3 nucleotides: TGCAGCGTTGAAAGGATCCGGACTTTTTCTGTGGGCACTGAAGCTTTCTTT.

The rearrangement joins TRBV5-4 to TRBJ2-2; 9 nucleotides line up with TRBD1. Trimming removed 0 bases from V and 4 bases from J; junction bases left unmatched: 4. The CDR3 has 16 residues. Germline CDR1 SGHNT, CDR2 YYREEE (reference sequence). The chain's CDR3 is CASSLGDRAGTGELFF. The CDR3 bases are TGTGCCAGCAGCTTGGGGGACAGGGCTGGCACCGGGGAGCTGTTTTTT.

The chain couples TRBV5-6 to TRBJ1-4, with TRBD1 matching 8 bases. Germline CDR1 is SGHDT and CDR2 is YYEEEE. Unmatched junction bases numbered 10, after V lost 4 bases and J lost 5 bases. This CDR3 contains 16 residues. CDR3 bases: TGTGCCAGCAGCAAACTCCGGACAGGGAGGAATGAAAAACTGTTTTTT. Its translation is CASSKLRTGRNEKLFF.

The rearrangement joins TRBV10-3 to TRBJ2-7; tentative D call: TRBD1 (6 bases). Germline V gene lookup returns CDR1 ENHRY and CDR2 SYGVKD. V was trimmed by 5 bases and J by 1 base, leaving 9 bases between them. The CDR3 consists of 13 residues. CDR3 coding DNA: TGTGCCATCAGTTGGACAGCTTCCTACGAGCAGTACTTC. Protein sequence: CAISWTASYEQYF.

The chain couples TRBV20-1 to TRBJ2-7; D remains ambiguous. Germline loops: CDR1 DFQATT, CDR2 SNEGSKA (reference sequence). This CDR3 spans 11 amino acids. V was clipped by 1 base and J by 2 bases, with 3 bases between them. CDR3 sequence: CSARATYEQYF. The CDR3 region has the DNA TGCAGTGCTAGAGCGACCTACGAGCAGTACTTC.

The genes are TRBV2 and TRBJ2-2; 10 nucleotides line up with TRBD1. With V trimmed by 6 bases and J by 6 bases, 4 bases remained unmatched. Germline-derived CDR1 and CDR2 are SNHLY and FYNNEI. There are 14 residues in the CDR3. CDR3 sequence reads: CASSGTGEPGELFF. In DNA form, the CDR3 reads TGTGCCAGCAGCGGGACAGGGGAACCCGGGGAGCTGTTTTTT.

The chain carries TRBV7-3 and TRBJ1-1, with TRBD1 as a possible D gene (5 bases). V was shortened by 0 bases and J by 3 bases, with 14 bases between the two germline ends. CDR3 size: 16 residues. Germline CDR1 reads SGHTA; CDR2 reads FQGTGA. The CDR3 DNA follows: TGTGCCAGCAGCTTAACGGGGGGGATCGCGGACACTGAAGCTTTCTTT. This translates into CASSLTGGIADTEAFF.

The V and J genes are TRBV2 and TRBJ1-2; D unresolved. Germline values: CDR1 SNHLY, CDR2 FYNNEI. V gave up 6 bases and J gave up 1 base, with 12 bases separating them. This CDR3 comprises 14 residues. In nucleotides, the CDR3 is TGTGCCAGCAGGGGAGGTAATAATAACTATGGCTACACCTTC. Residues: CASRGGNNNYGYTF.

V gene TRBV28 combines with J gene TRBJ1-5, with no clear D. CDR1 and CDR2 from the germline V gene are MDHEN and SYDVKM. The CDR3 spans 15 residues. V shed 5 bases and J shed 2 bases, with 13 bases lying between them. This CDR3 is CASSTPLGGNQPQHF. The CDR3 DNA reads TGTGCCAGCAGTACACCGCTCGGTGGCAATCAGCCCCAGCATTTT.

The chain carries TRBV6-1 and TRBJ1-6, with D unresolved. CDR1 MNHNS and CDR2 SASEGT come from the germline V gene. Trimming removed 4 bases at V and 2 bases at J, with 12 bases between. This CDR3 has 16 amino acids. The CDR3 nucleotides read TGTGCCAGCAGTGTTCGGGAGGTGACCTATAATTCACCCCTCCACTTT. It specifies CASSVREVTYNSPLHF.

The chain uses TRBV5-8 and TRBJ1-2; D is ambiguous. CDR1 is SGHTS and CDR2 is YDEGEE in the germline V gene. V was cut by 5 bases and J by 0 bases, with 14 bases left in between. The CDR3 contains 15 residues. The CDR3 region has the DNA TGTGCCAGCAGAATGGGAGGGCTGACTAACTATGGCTACACCTTC. It codes for CASRMGGLTNYGYTF.

As DNA, the CDR3 is TGTGCCAGCAGTTTATTAGGAGGAAATGAAAAACTGTTTTTT. It encodes CASSLLGGNEKLFF. The chain recombines TRBV28 with TRBJ1-4; no definite D call. The V gene lost 1 base and the J gene lost 5 bases, with 8 bases spanning the gap. The germline V gene encodes CDR1 MDHEN and CDR2 SYDVKM. The CDR3 length is 14 residues.

The chain links TRBV19 to TRBJ1-1, with 8 nucleotides matching TRBD1. CDR1 is LNHDA, CDR2 SQIVND, per germline (reference sequence). The CDR3 contains 15 residues. Germline trimming cut 2 bases from V and 5 bases from J; bases unmatched to any gene: 7. In DNA form, the CDR3 reads TGTGCCAGTAGTATACGAACAGGGGGGAGGACTGAAGCTTTCTTT. Protein sequence: CASSIRTGGRTEAFF.

This CDR3 is CASSQDLLGHRGGRGYTF. As DNA, the CDR3 is TGCGCCAGCAGCCAAGATCTGTTGGGGCACAGGGGCGGGCGTGGCTACACCTTC. This sequence joins TRBV4-3 and TRBJ1-2, with 7 bases fitting TRBD1. The CDR3 covers 18 residues. Germline CDR1 is LGHNA and CDR2 is YSLEER. The junction had 17 bases not matched to a gene; V was cut back by 0 bases and J by 7 bases.

Worth noting for this clone: Other DNA sequences in the same sample also yield this CDR3. This sequence joins TRBV7-8 and TRBJ2-5; D ambiguous. CDR3 length: 11 residues. Trimming took off 6 bases at V and 5 bases at J, with 7 bases between the two ends. Germline V lookup: CDR1 SGHVS, CDR2 FQNEAQ. CDR3 bases: TGTGCCAGCAGTCCAAGCGAGACCCAGTACTTC. This gives the protein CASSPSETQYF.

The gene calls are TRBV11-3 and TRBJ2-3; D remains unclear. V lost 1 base and J lost 6, with 11 bases in between. Germline V CDR1 and CDR2: SGHNT, YENEEA. The CDR3 spans 14 residues. The CDR3 loop is CASSLGEVQDTQYF. The CDR3 bases are TGTGCCAGCAGCTTAGGAGAGGTTCAGGATACGCAGTATTTT.